These T cell receptor beta chains were read from a single sample in a study of T cells after yellow fever vaccination. One entry per CDR3 protein, called by TCRdb with MiXCR from the 5' RACE reads. This sample carries just over 300,000 distinct CDR3 sequences, less than 4.5% of them seen once, and the ten largest clones take around a quarter. The specimen was PBMCs, collected on the day of the yellow fever booster vaccination. The receptors originated from a man aged 18 to 30 who received the YFV17D yellow fever vaccine. Both conserved end residues are part of each CDR3. The order of the fields is D gene, J gene, V gene, clone size, CDR3 protein, CDR3 DNA. A D gene is named only where the DNA matches it firmly. Clone size is stated in some rows and not others, as once, few, many or a class when expanded.

>TRBD1|TRBJ1-1|TRBV10-3|many
CAISDQGATEAFF
TGTGCCATCAGTGATCAGGGGGCCACTGAAGCTTTCTTT
>TRBD1|TRBJ2-1|TRBV7-3|few
CASSLTTGGSNEQFF
TGTGCCAGCAGCTTAACGACAGGGGGTAGCAATGAGCAGTTCTTC
>TRBD1|TRBJ2-3|TRBV29-1|many
CSANRGRTDTQYF
TGCAGCGCGAACAGGGGGCGCACAGATACGCAGTATTTT
>NA|TRBJ1-5|TRBV12-3/TRBV12-4|many
CASSLNGGNQPQHF
TGTGCCAGCAGTTTAAACGGGGGCAATCAGCCCCAGCATTTT
>NA|TRBJ2-5|TRBV19|few
CASSIVPGTQYF
TGTGCCAGTAGTATAGTCCCAGGGACCCAGTACTTC
>TRBD1|TRBJ2-7|TRBV5-6|few
CASSLALGQGPEYF
TGTGCCAGCAGCCTGGCTCTGGGACAGGGGCCAGAGTACTTC
>TRBD1|TRBJ2-3|TRBV7-9|few
CASSVRDRGQTDTQYF
TGTGCCAGCAGCGTCCGGGACAGGGGGCAAACAGATACGCAGTATTTT
>NA|TRBJ2-3|TRBV14|few
CASSQDRLAGAPTDTQYF
TGTGCCAGCAGCCAAGATCGATTAGCAGGGGCTCCCACAGATACGCAGTATTTT
>NA|TRBJ2-2|TRBV12-3/TRBV12-4|many
CASSGQSNTGELFF
TGTGCCAGCAGCGGACAGTCTAACACCGGGGAGCTGTTTTTT
>NA|TRBJ1-2|TRBV25-1|NA
CASSGEGSTNYGYTF
TGTGCCAGCAGTGGTGAGGGTTCCACTAACTATGGCTACACCTTC
>NA|TRBJ1-2|TRBV7-2|few
CASSPVAYGYTF
TGTGCCAGCAGCCCGGTGGCCTATGGCTACACCTTC
>TRBD1|TRBJ1-1|TRBV20-1|NA
CSATSPGQGEATEAFF
TGCAGTGCTACCTCCCCTGGACAGGGTGAGGCCACTGAAGCTTTCTTT
>TRBD1|TRBJ1-1|TRBV7-9|many
CASSRHRGETTEAFF
TGTGCCAGCAGCCGACACAGGGGGGAGACCACTGAAGCTTTCTTT
>NA|TRBJ2-4|TRBV6-5|few
CASSSAGGGRNIQYF
TGTGCCAGCAGTTCAGCTGGGGGGGGGCGAAACATTCAGTACTTC
>NA|TRBJ1-1|TRBV11-2|few
CASSLGDIEAFF
TGTGCCAGCAGCTTAGGGGATATCGAAGCTTTCTTT
>NA|TRBJ1-4|TRBV6-5|many
CASSPRRATNEKLFF
TGTGCCAGCAGTCCACGCCGGGCAACTAATGAAAAACTGTTTTTT
>NA|TRBJ2-3|TRBV25-1|NA
CASSVGGGRPTDTQYF
TGTGCCAGCAGTGTAGGTGGGGGCCGACCCACAGATACGCAGTATTTT
>NA|TRBJ2-5|TRBV7-2|few
CASSLRTGAETQYF
TGTGCCAGCAGCTTACGGACGGGGGCGGAGACCCAGTACTTC
>TRBD1|TRBJ1-1|TRBV5-1|few
CASSRSRTGAQNTEAFF
TGCGCCAGCAGCAGGTCTCGGACAGGGGCACAGAACACTGAAGCTTTCTTT
>NA|TRBJ2-1|TRBV24-1|NA
CATSALEGYNEQFF
TGTGCCACCAGTGCCTTGGAGGGCTACAATGAGCAGTTCTTC
>NA|TRBJ2-5|TRBV10-3|few
CAIRDWKETQYF
TGTGCCATCAGGGACTGGAAAGAGACCCAGTACTTC
>NA|TRBJ2-6|TRBV27|NA
CASSLSLGGANVLTF
TGTGCCAGCAGTTTATCGTTGGGGGGGGCCAACGTCCTGACTTTC
>NA|TRBJ2-1|TRBV9|NA
CASSARDRFINEQFF
TGTGCCAGCAGCGCCAGAGACAGGTTTATCAATGAGCAGTTCTTC
>NA|TRBJ1-2|TRBV27|many
CASSSTGTHGYTF
TGTGCCAGCAGTTCCACAGGGACCCATGGCTACACCTTC
>NA|TRBJ2-7|TRBV9|many
CASSVGERGLYEQYF
TGTGCCAGCAGCGTAGGGGAGAGGGGTTTATACGAGCAGTACTTC
>NA|TRBJ1-2|TRBV5-6|NA
CASSYGPIKTF
TGTGCCAGCAGTTACGGGCCGATCAAAACCTTC
>NA|TRBJ2-5|TRBV4-1|NA
CASSQGAKRETQYF
TGCGCCAGCAGCCAAGGGGCTAAGCGGGAGACCCAGTACTTC
>NA|TRBJ2-1|TRBV29-1|NA
CSVVGVGQQINEQFF
TGCAGCGTTGTGGGTGTAGGACAGCAAATCAATGAGCAGTTCTTC
>NA|TRBJ2-4|TRBV7-2|few
CASSLATLMDIQYF
TGTGCCAGCAGCTTAGCCACATTGATGGACATTCAGTACTTC
>NA|TRBJ1-1|TRBV5-1|few
CASSLVGLADTEAFF
TGCGCCAGCAGCTTGGTAGGGTTAGCGGACACTGAAGCTTTCTTT
>TRBD1|TRBJ1-3|TRBV28|NA
CASKYSGQGAGNTIYF
TGTGCCAGCAAATATTCGGGACAGGGGGCCGGAAACACCATATATTTT
>NA|TRBJ2-2|TRBV12-3/TRBV12-4|few
CASSFYGNTGELFF
TGTGCCAGCAGTTTTTACGGCAACACCGGGGAGCTGTTTTTT
>NA|TRBJ1-1|TRBV13|few
CASSLLKVMETEAFF
TGTGCCAGCAGCTTACTGAAGGTTATGGAGACTGAAGCTTTCTTT
>TRBD1|TRBJ1-4|TRBV28|many
CASSGGDSLGNEKLFF
TGTGCCAGCAGCGGCGGGGACAGTCTGGGTAATGAAAAACTGTTTTTT
>TRBD1|TRBJ1-2|TRBV7-2|few
CASRETGGTYGYTF
TGTGCCAGCAGGGAGACAGGGGGCACCTATGGCTACACCTTC
>NA|TRBJ1-1|TRBV5-1|many
CASSLVGGGTEAFF
TGCGCCAGCAGCTTGGTCGGGGGTGGCACTGAAGCTTTCTTT
>TRBD1|TRBJ1-1|TRBV19|few
CASSIRQGLEAFF
TGTGCCAGTAGTATACGACAGGGGCTAGAAGCTTTCTTT
>NA|TRBJ1-4|TRBV7-9|few
CASSLSGHEKLFF
TGTGCCAGCAGCTTATCGGGACATGAAAAACTGTTTTTT
>NA|TRBJ2-3|TRBV7-9|many
CASSLLSGPPDTQYF
TGTGCCAGCAGCTTACTTAGTGGGCCACCAGATACGCAGTATTTT
>NA|TRBJ1-2|TRBV24-1|few
CATSDRGYGYTF
TGTGCCACCAGTGACAGGGGCTATGGCTACACCTTC
>TRBD2|TRBJ2-1|TRBV7-3|NA
CASSLMAGERLDQFF
TGTGCCAGCAGCTTAATGGCGGGGGAGAGGTTGGATCAGTTCTTC